The TCR beta chain described here comes from a study of blood T cell repertoires in COVID-19. Study-wide context: Sample material is recorded as cDNA or gDNA derived from T cells, B-cell-depleted T cells, or PBMCs.

Trimming pared 3 bases from V and 4 bases from J, leaving 18 bases between. Germline V gives CDR1 SGHTA, CDR2 FQGNSA. The CDR3 extends over 17 amino acids. Original processing notes: Nucleated cell counts were estimated from reference gene primer amplification. Using immunoSEQ multiplex PCR, the repertoire was profiled, and TCRdb retains in-frame clones only, with some absent. Clonal size and the V and J genes are those of that table, whereas D and trimming came from the DNA. The table lists around 200,000 clones, about 83% of them singletons. This receptor was taken from a man aged 60 to 69 who had recovered from COVID-19. The sequencing input was peripheral blood. The rearrangement links TRBV7-2 to TRBJ1-4, with a possible D match to TRBD1 (6 bases). CDR3 nucleotides: TGTGCCAGCAGCTTGTCCCTCAACAGGGCAAATAATGAAAAACTGTTTTTT. Translating gives CASSLSLNRANNEKLFF.